This T cell receptor (beta chain) was identified during a study of identical twins. Whole-study findings and limits: Beta out-of-frame sequences showed weaker excess sharing between twins.

The germline V gene encodes CDR1 MNHEY and CDR2 SMNVEV (reference sequence). Trimming pared 2 bases from V and 2 bases from J, leaving 7 bases between. The CDR3 is made up of 14 amino acids. This clonotype turned up a few times. The antigen is not known. From the 5' RACE reads, TCRdb called clonotypes with MiXCR, one entry per CDR3 protein. The table has about 530,000 distinct CDR3 sequences, about 22% seen once. The sample was also linked to a second study, of yellow fever vaccine responses in identical twins. Per that study: The T cell response to vaccination in identical twins was reportedly partly convergent and partly personalized.

The V gene is TRBV27, the J gene TRBJ2-1; TRBD1 or TRBD2 may be the D gene (5 bases each). The specimen was CD4+ T cells sorted from blood. This receptor was identified in a woman aged 18-29 years in good health. Written as DNA, the CDR3 is TGTGCCAGCAGTTTACGAGGGGCCTACAATGAGCAGTTCTTC. Residues: CASSLRGAYNEQFF.